This T cell receptor (beta chain) was documented in a study of T cells expressing NK-cell markers. Study as a whole: CD3+CD56+NKG2C+, CD3+CD56+NKG2C- and CD3+CD56-NKG2C+ T cells, once sorted, supplied the TCR beta repertoires.

The length of the CDR3 is 14 residues. In germline, CDR1 is DFQATT, CDR2 SNEGSKA (reference sequence). Regarding this clonotype: The antigen is undetermined.

TCRdb re-analyzed the 5' RACE reads; it lists each CDR3 protein once, without DNA. The sample's table shows 350,000 to 500,000 distinct CDR3 sequences. General observations from the study: Of CD8+ T cells, roughly 1.0-7.0% belonged to dominant NKG2C+ clonotypes in roughly 6 donors.

The TCR originated in a woman between 18 and 70 years old in good health. The chain combines TRBV20-1 with TRBJ2-3; TCRdb names TRBD1, which stays unverified in the absence of DNA. Sequenced input: blood T cells: a sorted CD56 or NKG2C T cell subset, CD4+ or CD8+ T cells, or bulk PBMC T cells (not recorded which). CDR3 in amino acids: CSASRGPSTDTQYF.